This T cell receptor (beta chain) was obtained from a study of cytomegalovirus exposure and HLA in healthy donors (dated by TCRdb to about 2017). As for the study more broadly: According to an earlier analysis of several hundred of the donors, some 180 million T cells yielded 95 million to 140 million unique TCR beta sequences and 276 Gb of sequence data. Typing coverage differed by locus: A, B, C, DRB1 and DQB1 were typed in roughly 620-630 donors, DQA1 in about 500, DPA1 in 600 to 610, and DPB1 in 472. Genome-wide SNP genotypes for about three fifths of the roughly 670 donors were used in a later genetic analysis, which treated that subset as a discovery cohort. The study combined high-throughput TCR immunosequencing, statistical association of individual TCRs with disease status, and machine learning to predict cytomegalovirus infection status. To study patterns of TCR occurrence, a later analysis re-analyzed previously published TCR beta repertoires from 650 to 750 donors and added high-resolution HLA genotyping. The study aimed to test whether cataloging public T cell receptors could reveal signatures of past pathogen exposure. To decide whether each TCR beta V gene segment behaved as functional or pseudogenic, an earlier analysis of 587 of the donors relied on high-throughput TCR beta sequencing. Donor age, sex, ethnicity and CMV serostatus were collected together with the repertoire data. Rather than using new phenotypic data, the later analysis identified candidate immune exposures from TCR beta sequences and from how often those sequences occurred across donors. Using immunosequencing, the study profiled T cell repertoires from approximately 700 subjects and related those repertoires to cytomegalovirus serostatus. Across approximately 420 genotyped donors of the cohort, an average of approximately 240,000 unique TCR beta nucleotide sequences per donor were sequenced, and 15% to 20% of those sequences were non-productive. Besides the first cohort of roughly 660 subjects, a separate validation cohort made up of 120 or so different subjects was used. About 280 gigabases of sequencing data and approximately 92 million unique TCR sequences made up an early release that covered approximately 620 HLA-typed donors. A handful of DR-DQ haplotypes were handled as single units for association and clustering because linkage in the cohort was strong. Every repertoire in the discovery cohort had been generated on one and the same sequencing platform. Class I and class II HLA loci were covered by the typing at four-digit resolution. Of the 398 genotyped donors, 65% to 90% were placed in the genetic ancestry cluster associated with self-reported Caucasian donors. Overall results and qualifications from the work: In a later analysis, HLA-associated TCR beta chains were found to be more clonally expanded and to have lower generation probabilities than equally common non-associated chains. When HLA alleles, especially DR and DQ, strongly co-occurred, attributing TCR associations to individual alleles was difficult. In this cohort, only TCR beta chains were sequenced, and detectable features were limited by the absence of alpha or paired-chain data. Because counts were too low, seventeen rarely observed V segments, including chromosome 9 orphons, were excluded from the earlier analysis of about 500 of the donors. According to a later analysis, parvovirus B19, influenza, CMV and Epstein-Barr virus appeared linked to several top co-occurrence clusters. In an earlier analysis of over 550 of the donors, most TCR beta V segments were observed in productive rearrangements about 90% or about 30% of the time, broadly matching IMGT annotations. Roughly uniform sequencing depth across donors was assumed in presence/absence analyses, although this assumption may not hold. The study listed 164 TCR beta chains as associated with cytomegalovirus. HLA typing was unavailable for some donors at each locus, so association tests used only the typed subset. A few of the identified cytomegalovirus-associated TCR beta chains were confirmed in vitro to be specific for cytomegalovirus antigens. According to a later analysis, TCR association rates differed among HLA loci, with DRB1 alleles showing the most associated TCRs and HLA-C alleles showing the fewest. Correlated functional status among segregating V segments might reflect linkage disequilibrium, but an unknown experimental factor could not be ruled out. While some public TCRs were present in many individuals, most TCR sequences turned up only very rarely across donors. Immune exposure information for the cohort was limited to CMV serostatus. Most CMV-associated TCR beta chains appeared to be HLA-restricted in a later analysis, and the HLA associations seemed to be driven largely by CMV exposure. The classifier was reported to diagnose cytomegalovirus status with high specificity and sensitivity in both the original cohort and the validation cohort. In a later genetic analysis, a missense DCLRE1C variant was associated with V-gene and J-gene trimming of TCR beta chains, and the association was replicated in an independent cohort. A cluster of highly shared sequence variants was judged likely to be a technical artifact of the sequencing pipeline. The 87-base-pair reads could not distinguish some IMGT-functional V segments, including TRBV6-2 and TRBV6-3, so those segments were excluded. It was suggested by the authors that the approach could potentially be generalized to other disease states and immunological phenotypes. A further reported finding was that TCR beta sequences accurately predicted the HLA-A and HLA-B alleles for most subjects in the first cohort. A later genetic analysis reported fewer N-insertions in productive TCRs among donors in an Asian-associated ancestry cluster than the roughly 620-donor mean. A later analysis associated 17,000 or so TCR beta sequences with specific HLA alleles at a false discovery rate of 0.05.

This clone was picked up a small number of times. This receptor's antigen is unknown. No much larger clone exists at a distance of one base, and base qualities are not known. The identical CDR3 is also encoded by other nucleotide sequences in the sample. The cohort was made up of under 800 healthy bone marrow donors. Cohort members were all nominally healthy when sampled, although unrecorded immune exposures were likely present. The donor was CMV seropositive and was included in the group of 250 to 350 seropositive cohort members. Every donor gave a peripheral blood sample, and the peripheral blood mononuclear cells from that sample were used for TCR beta sequencing. The Qiagen DNeasy Blood Extraction Kit was used to extract genomic DNA from the blood cell samples. The library relied on the immunoSEQ multiplex PCR assay. For the multiplex PCR, a mixture combining 60 forward primers for TCR Vbeta segments and 13 reverse primers for TCR Jbeta segments was used. The CDR3 region of rearranged TCR beta genes was amplified from genomic DNA with a multiplex PCR assay. Amplified TCR beta libraries were sequenced as 87-base-pair reads on the Illumina HiSeq System. The original methods were these. A later analysis tallied 80 million to 95 million unique TCR beta chains across the approximately 670 repertoires, and 10 million to 11 million of those chains were shared by two or more donors. To remove PCR and sequencing errors, raw reads were error-corrected and collapsed into unique sequences using a nearest-neighbor algorithm that merged closely related sequences. Alignment of CDR3 sequences to IMGT reference sequences was used to assign V, D and J gene segments. For a sequence to be retained, a match of at least six nucleotides was required to both a V gene segment and a J gene segment. A rearrangement was called productive if the CDR3 had no stop codons and remained in frame with V and J, and every other rearrangement was called non-productive. CDR3 was defined according to IMGT convention as the region running from the second conserved V-encoded cysteine to the conserved J-encoded phenylalanine. The earlier analysis of more than 450 of the donors excluded sequences that lacked an unambiguous match to a single V gene segment. An earlier analysis of some 500 of the donors classified V segments as functional when productive rearrangements were above 56.7% and as segregating when the standard deviation between donors was above 5%. A statistical classification framework was built to diagnose cytomegalovirus status from the catalog of TCR beta chain sequences. In a later analysis, V and J genes were assigned by comparing TCR nucleotide sequences against IMGT/GENE-DB human TR gene sequences. The TCRdist pipeline was used in a later analysis to assign CDR3 sequences and most-parsimonious VDJ recombination scenarios. In a later analysis, each TCR beta chain was defined by its CDR3 amino acid sequence together with its V-gene family, and reads without a unique V-gene family were excluded. In a later analysis, nearly 600 highly shared, low-generation-probability nucleotide sequences were removed to address suspected cross-contamination and a sequencing artifact. In a later analysis, a clonal expansion index was calculated for each public chain from normalized within-repertoire ranks of inferred template counts. A later analysis computed generation probabilities with a VDJ recombination model fitted to out-of-frame rearrangements, and checked the results against IGoR. Hypergeometric tests were used in a later analysis to score TCR-TCR, TCR-HLA and TCR-CMV co-occurrence, with a repertoire-size bias correction applied to the TCR pairs. A later analysis estimated false discovery rates by permuting HLA or CMV assignments 20 times. In a later analysis, co-occurring TCRs were grouped using DBSCAN, with TCRdist sequence similarity added in when clustering inside HLA-allele-positive subsets. For co-occurrence clustering, repertoires with fewer than 30,000 or more than 120,000 public chains were excluded, along with five repertoires with anomalous nucleotide sharing. TCRdb mirrors the immuneACCESS table, restricted to in-frame sequences. Some clones are absent from its copies; in checked studies, under half trace to an unresolved V gene, and the reason for the others is unknown. For V, J and clone size, that table is used; D and trimming come from the DNA. The sample has about 190,000 clones on record, 65% to 75% of them singletons. Approximately 4.8% of the sample comes from the top ten.

Taken from cysteine to phenylalanine, the CDR3 has 14 residues. Just the 42-base CDR3 DNA is kept, in frame starting at base 1. Germline trimming: 4 bases from V, 1 base from J; junction bases outside gene matches: 1. Looking up the germline V gene yields CDR1 SGHRS and CDR2 YFSETQ. Rearrangement joined TRBV5-1 to TRBJ2-5, with 10 middle bases fitting TRBD1. The sequenced material came from PBMCs. The source of this sequence is a man aged 25-45 years in good health and CMV-seropositive. The CDR3 protein is CASSRTGGQETQYF. The sequenced DNA: TGCGCCAGCAGCCGGACAGGGGGCCAAGAGACCCAGTACTTC. Outside the CDR3, residues come from the reference TRBV5-1 and TRBJ2-5 proteins, so the full variable domain is: KAGVTQTPRYLIKTRGQQVTLSCSPISGHRSVSWYQQTPGQGLQFLFEYFSETQRNKGNFPGRFSGRQFSNSRSEMNVSTLELGDSALYLCASSRTGGQETQYFGPGTRLLVL.